Listed below are T cell receptor beta chains from one sample, sequenced in a study of blood T cell repertoires in COVID-19. Here immunoSEQ multiplex PCR was the method, and the copy in TCRdb shows in-frame clones only, minus some. The sample has roughly 260,000 clones; 83% are singletons. The sequencing sample was made of PBMCs or T cells enriched from blood (not recorded which). The receptors here all came from a woman aged 40 to 55 who had been exposed to COVID-19. CDR3s include the opening cysteine and the closing phenylalanine or tryptophan. Each record gives: clone size, J gene, V gene, D gene, CDR3 DNA, CDR3 protein. The D gene is left open where the match is weak. Size values are once, few and many counts, or a class for expanded clones, and some rows have none.

>.|TRBJ2-1|TRBV6-5|TRBD2
TGTGCCAGCGCGCTAGCGGGGGTGGACAATGAGCAGTTCTTC
CASALAGVDNEQFF
>.|TRBJ1-4|TRBV5-1|TRBD1
TGCGCCAGCAGCCCGGGACAGGGGAGTGAAAAACTGTTTTTT
CASSPGQGSEKLFF
>once|TRBJ1-2|TRBV24-1|TRBD1
TGTGCCACCAGTGATGGTCAGGGGGGAAACTATGGCTACACCTTC
CATSDGQGGNYGYTF
>.|TRBJ2-1|TRBV21-1|.
TGTGCCAGCAGCAAAGAGGGAGGGAAGAACTACAATGAGCAGTTCTTC
CASSKEGGKNYNEQFF
>.|TRBJ2-2|TRBV29-1|.
TGCAGCGTGGCGGGACCATCGAGCACCGGGGAGCTGTTTTTT
CSVAGPSSTGELFF
>.|TRBJ1-3|TRBV28|TRBD1
TGTGCCAGCAGTCTGACAGGGCCTGGAAACACCATATATTTT
CASSLTGPGNTIYF
>.|TRBJ1-6|TRBV7-8|TRBD1
TGTGCCAGCAGCTTAACGATAACAGGGGCTGGTAATTCACCCCTCCACTTT
CASSLTITGAGNSPLHF
>few|TRBJ1-6|TRBV2|.
TGTGCCAGCTGGGGGGGCCCTCCTATAGTTTCACCCCTCCACTTT
CASWGGPPIVSPLHF
>.|TRBJ2-7|TRBV27|TRBD2
TGTGCCAGCAGTTTGCGAGACGGGGGGGGCTTTTACGAGCAGTACTTC
CASSLRDGGGFYEQYF
>.|TRBJ1-4|TRBV18|.
TGTGCCAGCTCCCTCTCGGGGGAAGGGGAAAAACTGTTTTTT
CASSLSGEGEKLFF
>.|TRBJ2-7|TRBV5-1|.
TGCGCCAGCAGCTTGTACGGTTCCTACGAGCAGTACTTC
CASSLYGSYEQYF
>.|TRBJ2-1|TRBV7-2|.
TGTGCCAGCAGCTCAACCGGGACAACTTACAATGAGCAGTTCTTC
CASSSTGTTYNEQFF
>.|TRBJ2-3|TRBV9|TRBD2
TGTGCCAGCAGCGGGACTAGCGAAGGGCTGGATACGCAGTATTTT
CASSGTSEGLDTQYF
>.|TRBJ1-5|TRBV5-8|.
TGTGCCAGCAGCTTGCGGGGGGGAAGTAATCAGCCCCAGCATTTT
CASSLRGGSNQPQHF
>few|TRBJ1-2|TRBV9|.
TGTGCCAGCAGCGTAGACGAAGAGGGCTACACCTTC
CASSVDEEGYTF
>.|TRBJ1-1|TRBV7-9|.
TGTGCCAGCAGCTTGCAGGCGAACACTGAAGCTTTCTTT
CASSLQANTEAFF
>.|TRBJ1-1|TRBV29-1|.
TGCAGCGTTGAAGAGGAATTGGGGCAGGGGAAAGCTTTCTTT
CSVEEELGQGKAFF
>.|TRBJ2-1|TRBV10-3|.
TGTGCCATCAGTGAGCCCTGGGACCAGGGGTCGGACAATGAGCAGTTCTTC
CAISEPWDQGSDNEQFF
>.|TRBJ2-5|TRBV5-6|TRBD1
TGTGCCAGCACCGAGGACAGGGTGGAAGAGACCCAGTACTTC
CASTEDRVEETQYF
>once|TRBJ2-3|TRBV9|TRBD2
TGTGCCAGCGGGAGGGGTCCCACGGGAGATACGCAGTATTTT
CASGRGPTGDTQYF
>once|TRBJ2-4|TRBV5-1|.
TGCGCCAGCAGCTTGGATGGGACTCCCCATTTGTTCGTGTACTTC
CASSLDGTPHLFVYF
>.|TRBJ2-1|TRBV5-6|.
TGTGCCAGCAGCTGGGCACGGGAAAATGAGCAGTTCTTC
CASSWARENEQFF
>.|TRBJ2-5|TRBV11-2|TRBD2
TGTGCCAGCAGTTATAGCGGGGGGGGAGAGACCCAGTACTTC
CASSYSGGGETQYF
>.|TRBJ2-5|TRBV7-6|TRBD1
TGTGCCAGCAGCTTAGCGCAGTGGGGCAGGGGGCTGGGCGGCACTCTGGAAGAGACCCAGTACTTC
CASSLAQWGRGLGGTLEETQYF
>.|TRBJ1-6|TRBV7-3|.
TGTGCCAGCAGCATTGACGGGAATTCACCCCTCCACTTT
CASSIDGNSPLHF